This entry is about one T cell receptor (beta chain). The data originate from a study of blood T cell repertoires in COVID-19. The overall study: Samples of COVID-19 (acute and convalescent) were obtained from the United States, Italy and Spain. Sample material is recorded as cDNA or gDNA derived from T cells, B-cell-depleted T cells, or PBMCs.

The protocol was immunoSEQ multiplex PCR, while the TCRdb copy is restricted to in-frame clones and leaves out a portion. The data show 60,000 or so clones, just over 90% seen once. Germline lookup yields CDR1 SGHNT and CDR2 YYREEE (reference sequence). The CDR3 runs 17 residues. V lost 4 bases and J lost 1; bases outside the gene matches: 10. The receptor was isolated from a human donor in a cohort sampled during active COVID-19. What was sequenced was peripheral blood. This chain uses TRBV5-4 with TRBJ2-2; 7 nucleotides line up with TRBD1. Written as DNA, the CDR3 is TGTGCCAGCAGCCCCGTACAAAGGACAGGGAACACCGGGGAGCTGTTTTTT. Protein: CASSPVQRTGNTGELFF.